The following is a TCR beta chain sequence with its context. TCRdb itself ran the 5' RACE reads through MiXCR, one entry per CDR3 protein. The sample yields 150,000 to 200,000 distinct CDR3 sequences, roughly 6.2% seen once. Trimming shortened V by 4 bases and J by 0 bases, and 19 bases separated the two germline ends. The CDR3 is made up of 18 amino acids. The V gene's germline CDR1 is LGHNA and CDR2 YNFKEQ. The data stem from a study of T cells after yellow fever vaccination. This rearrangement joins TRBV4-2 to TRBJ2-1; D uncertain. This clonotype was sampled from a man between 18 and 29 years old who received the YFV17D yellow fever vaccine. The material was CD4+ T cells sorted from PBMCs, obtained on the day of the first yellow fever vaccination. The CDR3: CASSPDPGYASSYNEQFF. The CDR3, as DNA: TGTGCCAGCAGCCCCGACCCTGGATACGCCAGCTCCTACAATGAGCAGTTCTTC.